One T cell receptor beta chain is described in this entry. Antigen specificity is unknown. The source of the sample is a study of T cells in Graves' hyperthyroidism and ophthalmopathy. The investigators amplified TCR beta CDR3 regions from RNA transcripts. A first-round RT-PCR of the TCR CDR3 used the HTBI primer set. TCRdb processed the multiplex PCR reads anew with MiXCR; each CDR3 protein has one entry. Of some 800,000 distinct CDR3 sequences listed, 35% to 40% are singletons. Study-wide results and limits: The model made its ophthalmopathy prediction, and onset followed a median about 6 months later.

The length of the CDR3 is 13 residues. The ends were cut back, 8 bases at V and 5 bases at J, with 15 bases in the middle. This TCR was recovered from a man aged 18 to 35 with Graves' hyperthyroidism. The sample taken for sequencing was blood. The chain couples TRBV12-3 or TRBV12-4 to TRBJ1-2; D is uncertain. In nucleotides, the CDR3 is TGTGCCAGCGGAAGCCCGGGCTTATATGGCTACACCTTC. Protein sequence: CASGSPGLYGYTF.